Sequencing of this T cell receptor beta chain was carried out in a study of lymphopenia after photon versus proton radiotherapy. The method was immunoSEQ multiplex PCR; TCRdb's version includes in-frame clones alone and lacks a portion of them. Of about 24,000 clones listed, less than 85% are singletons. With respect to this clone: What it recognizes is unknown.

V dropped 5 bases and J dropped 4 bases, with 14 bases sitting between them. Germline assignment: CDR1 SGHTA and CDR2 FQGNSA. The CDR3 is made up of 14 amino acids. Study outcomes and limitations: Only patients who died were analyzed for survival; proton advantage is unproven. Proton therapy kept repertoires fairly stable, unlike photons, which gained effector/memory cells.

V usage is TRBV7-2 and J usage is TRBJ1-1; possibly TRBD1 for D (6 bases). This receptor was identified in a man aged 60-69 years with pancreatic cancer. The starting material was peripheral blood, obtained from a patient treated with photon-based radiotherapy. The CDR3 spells CASSVTGIGTEAFF. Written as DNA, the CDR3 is TGTGCCAGCAGCGTGACAGGCATTGGCACTGAAGCTTTCTTT.